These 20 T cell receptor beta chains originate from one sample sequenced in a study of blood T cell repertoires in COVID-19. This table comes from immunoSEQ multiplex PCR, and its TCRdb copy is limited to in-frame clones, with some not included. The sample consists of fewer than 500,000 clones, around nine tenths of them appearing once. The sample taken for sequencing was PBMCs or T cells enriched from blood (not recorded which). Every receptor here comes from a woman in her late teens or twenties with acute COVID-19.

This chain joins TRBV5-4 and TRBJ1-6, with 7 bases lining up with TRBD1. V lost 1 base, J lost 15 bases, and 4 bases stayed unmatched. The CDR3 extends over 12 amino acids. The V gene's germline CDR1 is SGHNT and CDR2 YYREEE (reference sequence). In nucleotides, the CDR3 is TGTGCCAGCAGCTTGACAGGGGAGGTCCTCCACTTT. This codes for CASSLTGEVLHF.

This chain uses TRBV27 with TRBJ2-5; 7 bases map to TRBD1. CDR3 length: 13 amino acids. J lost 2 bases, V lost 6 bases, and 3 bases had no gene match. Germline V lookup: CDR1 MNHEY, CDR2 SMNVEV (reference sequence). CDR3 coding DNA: TGTGCCAGCAGGACAGGGAATCAAGAGACCCAGTACTTC. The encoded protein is CASRTGNQETQYF.

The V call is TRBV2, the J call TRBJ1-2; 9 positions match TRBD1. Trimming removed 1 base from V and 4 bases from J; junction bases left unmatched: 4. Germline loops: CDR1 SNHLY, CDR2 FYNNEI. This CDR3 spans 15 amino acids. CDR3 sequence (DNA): TGTGCCAGCAGTGAAGACAGGGGGCGAGCCTATGGCTACACCTTC. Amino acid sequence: CASSEDRGRAYGYTF.

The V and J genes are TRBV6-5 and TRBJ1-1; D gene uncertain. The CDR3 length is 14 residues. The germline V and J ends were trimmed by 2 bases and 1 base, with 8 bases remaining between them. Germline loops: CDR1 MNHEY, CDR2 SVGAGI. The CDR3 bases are TGTGCCAGCAGTTACCGATCACAGAACACTGAAGCTTTCTTT. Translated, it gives CASSYRSQNTEAFF.

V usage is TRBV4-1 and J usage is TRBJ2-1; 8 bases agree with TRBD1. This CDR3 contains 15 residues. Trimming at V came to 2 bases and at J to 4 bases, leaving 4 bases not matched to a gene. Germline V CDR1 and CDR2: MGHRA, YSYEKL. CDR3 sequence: CASSQRRQGYNEQFF. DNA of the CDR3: TGCGCCAGCAGCCAACGGAGACAGGGGTACAATGAGCAGTTCTTC.

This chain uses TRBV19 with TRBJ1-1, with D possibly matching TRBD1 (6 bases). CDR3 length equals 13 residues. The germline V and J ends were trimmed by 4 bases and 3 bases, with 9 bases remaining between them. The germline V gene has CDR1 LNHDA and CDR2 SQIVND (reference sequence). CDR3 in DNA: TGTGCCAGTAGTACGACAGGAGACACTGAAGCTTTCTTT. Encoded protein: CASSTTGDTEAFF. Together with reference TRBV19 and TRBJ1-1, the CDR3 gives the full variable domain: DGGITQSPKYLFRKEGQNVTLSCEQNLNHDAMYWYRQDPGQGLRLIYYSQIVNDFQKGDIAEGYSVSREKKESFPLTVTSAQKNPTAFYLCASSTTGDTEAFFGQGTRLTVV.

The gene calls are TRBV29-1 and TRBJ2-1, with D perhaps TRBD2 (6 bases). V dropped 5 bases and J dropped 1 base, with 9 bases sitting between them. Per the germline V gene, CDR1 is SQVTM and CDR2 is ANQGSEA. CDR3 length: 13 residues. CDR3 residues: CSVLSGSYNEQFF. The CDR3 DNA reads TGCAGCGTTCTTAGCGGTTCCTACAATGAGCAGTTCTTC.

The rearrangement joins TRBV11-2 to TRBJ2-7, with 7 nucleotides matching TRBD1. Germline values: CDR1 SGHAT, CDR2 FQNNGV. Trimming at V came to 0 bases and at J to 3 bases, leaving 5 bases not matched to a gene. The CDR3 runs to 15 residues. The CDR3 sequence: CASSLEGQGVYEQYF. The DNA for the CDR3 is TGTGCCAGCAGCTTAGAAGGGCAGGGGGTCTACGAGCAGTACTTC.

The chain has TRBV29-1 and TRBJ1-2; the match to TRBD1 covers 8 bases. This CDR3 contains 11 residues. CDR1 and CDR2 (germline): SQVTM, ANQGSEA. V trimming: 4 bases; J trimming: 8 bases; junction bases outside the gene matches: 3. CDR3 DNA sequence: TGCAGCGTTGCGACAGGGGCCGGCTACACCTTC. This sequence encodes CSVATGAGYTF.

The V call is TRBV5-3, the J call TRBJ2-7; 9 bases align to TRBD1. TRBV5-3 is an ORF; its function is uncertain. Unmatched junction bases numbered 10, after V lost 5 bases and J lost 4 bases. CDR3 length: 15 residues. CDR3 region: CARRYNWDRVYEQYF. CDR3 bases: TGTGCCAGAAGGTATAACTGGGACAGGGTATACGAGCAGTACTTC.

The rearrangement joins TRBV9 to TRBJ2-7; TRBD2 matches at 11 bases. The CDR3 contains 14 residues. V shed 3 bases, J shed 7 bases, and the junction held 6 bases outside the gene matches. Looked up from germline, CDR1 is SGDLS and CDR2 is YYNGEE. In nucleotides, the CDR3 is TGTGCCAGCAGCGGCACTAGCGGGAGTGTTGAGCAGTACTTC. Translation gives CASSGTSGSVEQYF.

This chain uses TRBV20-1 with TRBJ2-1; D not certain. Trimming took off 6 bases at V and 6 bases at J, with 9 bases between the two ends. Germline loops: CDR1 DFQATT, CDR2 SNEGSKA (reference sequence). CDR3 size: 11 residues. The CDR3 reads CSANLGNEQFF. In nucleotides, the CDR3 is TGCAGTGCAAATCTAGGCAATGAGCAGTTCTTC.

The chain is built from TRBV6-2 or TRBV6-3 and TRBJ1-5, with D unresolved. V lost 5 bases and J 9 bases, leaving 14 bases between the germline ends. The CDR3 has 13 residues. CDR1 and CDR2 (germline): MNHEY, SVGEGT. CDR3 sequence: CASSNLNIRPQHF. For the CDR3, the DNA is TGTGCCAGCAGTAACTTAAATATTCGGCCCCAGCATTTT.

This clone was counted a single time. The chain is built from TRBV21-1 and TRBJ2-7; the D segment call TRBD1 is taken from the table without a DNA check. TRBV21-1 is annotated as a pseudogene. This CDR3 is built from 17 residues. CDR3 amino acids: CASSKGGLDREYDEQYF. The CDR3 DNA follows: TGTGCCAGCAGCAAAGGGGGACTGGACAGGGAATACGACGAGCAGTACTTC.

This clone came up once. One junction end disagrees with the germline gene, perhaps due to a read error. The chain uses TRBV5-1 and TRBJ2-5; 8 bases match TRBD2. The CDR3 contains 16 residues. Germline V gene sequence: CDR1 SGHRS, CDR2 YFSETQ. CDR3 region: CASRFEAGAGWETQYF. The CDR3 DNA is TGCGCCAGCCGCTTCGAAGCGGGAGCAGGATGGGAGACCCAGTACTTC.

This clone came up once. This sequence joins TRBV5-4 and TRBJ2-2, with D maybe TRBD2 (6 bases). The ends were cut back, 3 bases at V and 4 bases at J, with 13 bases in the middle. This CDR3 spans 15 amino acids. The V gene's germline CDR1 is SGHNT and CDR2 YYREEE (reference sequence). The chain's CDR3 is CASSSIAALTGELFF. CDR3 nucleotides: TGTGCCAGCAGCTCTATAGCGGCCCTCACCGGGGAGCTGTTTTTT.

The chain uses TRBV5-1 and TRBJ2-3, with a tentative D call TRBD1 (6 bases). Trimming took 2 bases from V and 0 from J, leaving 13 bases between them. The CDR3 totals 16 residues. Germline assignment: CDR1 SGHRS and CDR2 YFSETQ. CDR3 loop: CASSFIGQTSTDTQYF. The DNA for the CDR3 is TGCGCCAGCAGCTTTATCGGACAGACTAGCACAGATACGCAGTATTTT.

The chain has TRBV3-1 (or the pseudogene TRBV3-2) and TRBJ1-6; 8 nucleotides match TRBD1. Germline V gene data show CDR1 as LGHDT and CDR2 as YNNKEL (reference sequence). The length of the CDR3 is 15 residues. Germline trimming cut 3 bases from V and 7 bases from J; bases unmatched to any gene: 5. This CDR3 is CASSQAGQGNSPLHF. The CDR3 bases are TGTGCCAGCAGCCAGGCTGGACAGGGAAATTCACCCCTCCACTTT.

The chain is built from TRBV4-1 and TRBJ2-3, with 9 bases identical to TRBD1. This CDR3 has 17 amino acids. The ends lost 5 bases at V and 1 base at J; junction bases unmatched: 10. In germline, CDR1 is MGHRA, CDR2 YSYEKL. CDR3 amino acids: CASSFRGQGGGTDTQYF. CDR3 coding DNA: TGCGCCAGCAGCTTCCGGGGACAGGGCGGCGGCACAGATACGCAGTATTTT.

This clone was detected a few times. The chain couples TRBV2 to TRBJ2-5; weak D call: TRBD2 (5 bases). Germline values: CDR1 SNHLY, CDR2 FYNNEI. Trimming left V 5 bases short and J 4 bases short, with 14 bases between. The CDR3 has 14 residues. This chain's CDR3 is CASSLPGYGETQYF. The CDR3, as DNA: TGTGCCAGCAGTCTCCCGGGGTATGGAGAGACCCAGTACTTC.